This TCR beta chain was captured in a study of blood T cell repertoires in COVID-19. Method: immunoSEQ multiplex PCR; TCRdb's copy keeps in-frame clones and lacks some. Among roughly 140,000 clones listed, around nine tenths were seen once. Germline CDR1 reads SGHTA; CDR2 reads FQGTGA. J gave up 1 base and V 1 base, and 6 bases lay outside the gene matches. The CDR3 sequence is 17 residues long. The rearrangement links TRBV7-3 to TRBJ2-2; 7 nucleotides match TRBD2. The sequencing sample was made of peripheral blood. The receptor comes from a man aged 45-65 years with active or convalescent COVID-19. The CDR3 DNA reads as TGTGCCAGCAGCTTAAGGACGCGGGAGTTGAACACCGGGGAGCTGTTTTTT. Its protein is CASSLRTRELNTGELFF.